One sample yielded the 9 T cell receptor beta chains listed below, sequenced in a study of T cell responses to AZD1222 COVID-19 vaccine. Sequencing was performed with immunoSEQ multiplex PCR; in TCRdb, only in-frame clones are kept and a portion is missing. Counted here are roughly 200,000 clones, approximately 92% occurring once; the ten biggest clones make up around 1%. This material consisted of peripheral blood, taken 28 days after the second dose of the MenACWY control vaccine. The receptors stem from an adult who received the MenACWY meningococcal vaccine as a control.

V and J are TRBV5-4 and TRBJ1-2, with a tentative D call TRBD1 (6 bases). Deletions cut 6 bases from V and 2 bases from J, with 14 bases between. Germline V gene data show CDR1 as SGHNT and CDR2 as YYREEE (reference sequence). The CDR3 consists of 14 residues. CDR3 amino acids: CASINHQGNYGYTF. In nucleotides, the CDR3 is TGTGCCAGCATTAACCACCAGGGGAACTATGGCTACACCTTC.

The chain carries TRBV7-9 and TRBJ1-3; unclear D gene. This CDR3 is built from 14 residues. The germline V and J ends were trimmed by 5 bases and 2 bases, with 10 bases remaining between them. Germline V gene data show CDR1 as SEHNR and CDR2 as FQNEAQ (reference sequence). DNA of the CDR3: TGTGCCAGCAGCATCGGGCAGGCTGGAAACACCATATATTTT. This sequence encodes CASSIGQAGNTIYF.

The chain has TRBV5-6 and TRBJ1-1; no firm D call. Germline V lookup: CDR1 SGHDT, CDR2 YYEEEE. This CDR3 has 14 residues. Trimming stripped 0 bases from V and 1 base from J, with 7 bases between. The chain's CDR3 is CASSLAPGNTEAFF. The CDR3 nucleotides are TGTGCCAGCAGCTTGGCTCCAGGGAACACTGAAGCTTTCTTT.

This chain links TRBV3-1 (or the pseudogene TRBV3-2) with TRBJ1-2; the D gene is possibly TRBD1 (5 bases). Per germline, CDR1 LGHDT and CDR2 YNNKEL (reference sequence). V lost 0 bases, J lost 7 bases, and 15 bases lay in between. The CDR3 runs 15 residues. CDR3 in amino acids: CASSQDQNRPGGYTF. CDR3 coding DNA: TGTGCCAGCAGCCAAGATCAGAACAGGCCGGGTGGCTACACCTTC.

The chain links TRBV14 to TRBJ1-2; D is unresolved. The CDR3 has 14 residues. The V and J ends lost 1 base and 4 bases respectively, with 10 bases between them. From germline, CDR1 is SGHDN and CDR2 FVKESK. The CDR3 DNA follows: TGTGCCAGCAGCCAAGTCCGGCAGGTCTATGGCTACACCTTC. Translating gives CASSQVRQVYGYTF.

The rearrangement uses TRBV18 and TRBJ2-2; 9 bases fit TRBD1. Per germline, CDR1 KGHSH and CDR2 LQKENI. V lost 4 bases and J lost 4; bases outside the gene matches: 7. The CDR3 is made up of 16 amino acids. CDR3 loop: CASSLGQGPTTGELFF. The CDR3 region has the DNA TGTGCCAGCTCACTAGGACAGGGGCCTACCACCGGGGAGCTGTTTTTT.

The CDR3 loop reads CASSLGTTNYGYTF. CDR3 sequence (DNA): TGTGCCAGCAGCTTGGGGACTACTAACTATGGCTACACCTTC. The gene calls are TRBV7-3 and TRBJ1-2, with D perhaps matching TRBD1 (5 bases). The length of the CDR3 is 14 residues. V lost 3 bases and J 0 bases, leaving 8 bases between the germline ends. Per germline, CDR1 SGHTA and CDR2 FQGTGA.

This chain connects TRBV3-1 (or the pseudogene TRBV3-2) to TRBJ1-5, with D possibly matching TRBD1 (5 bases). V shed 10 bases and J shed 8 bases, with 15 bases lying between them. The CDR3 runs to 12 residues. Germline assignment: CDR1 LGHDT and CDR2 YNNKEL (reference sequence). CDR3 sequence: CATRDLRKPQHF. In nucleotides, the CDR3 is TGTGCCACCCGGGACCTTAGGAAGCCCCAGCATTTT.

The J gene is TRBJ2-3, the V gene TRBV28, with 9 bases identical to TRBD2. The CDR3 has 18 residues. V lost 7 bases, J lost 1 base, and 15 bases stayed unmatched. Per germline, CDR1 MDHEN and CDR2 SYDVKM. The CDR3 bases are TGTGCCAGCAAAAGCATTAGGAGCGGGGGGCGAGGCACAGATACGCAGTATTTT. It encodes CASKSIRSGGRGTDTQYF.